This T cell receptor (beta chain) was recovered during a study of metastatic and nonmetastatic thyroid tumors. Overall study results and limits: Malignant thyroid tumors reportedly had TCR beta diversity that was significantly higher than in benign nodules, in blood and tumor.

CDR3 size: 16 residues. V was clipped by 3 bases and J by 0 bases; unmatched bases: 2. Germline CDR1 KGHDR, CDR2 SFDVKD. Patients were all untreated before their thyroid surgery. This clone was counted ten times or more. Its antigen is not known. TCRdb recomputed clones from the PCR reads via MiXCR. The table lists approximately 10,000 clones, roughly a fifth of them singletons. The rearrangement joins TRBV24-1 to TRBJ2-1; TRBD2 aligns across 9 bases. The receptor comes from a female donor with papillary thyroid cancer or a benign thyroid nodule (not recorded which). Some clones in this sample may be carry-over from other donors' samples. The material sequenced was adjacent normal tissue. The DNA for the CDR3 is TGTGCCACCAGTGATGTGACTAGCGGCTCCTACAATGAGCAGTTCTTC. This gives the protein CATSDVTSGSYNEQFF.